This paragraph covers one T cell receptor (beta chain) sequence. Its specificity is unknown. The data belong to a study of T cell responses to AZD1222 COVID-19 vaccine. Study-wide results and caveats: Spike regions recognized by vaccine-associated CD4 TCRs spanned the protein, led by 160-218 and 743-854. The study identified only a handful of AZD1222 recipients as seropositive at baseline.

Germline V gene sequence: CDR1 MNHEY, CDR2 SVGEGT. The CDR3 has 16 residues. V lost 4 bases to trimming and J lost 2 bases, with 17 bases between them. Generated by immunoSEQ multiplex PCR, the TCRdb table keeps only in-frame clones and is missing some. The sample holds some 150,000 clones, approximately 95% seen once. The sequencing here drew on peripheral blood, taken on day 0 of MenACWY control vaccination. The origin of this receptor is an adult in good health. The chain couples TRBV6-2 or TRBV6-3 to TRBJ1-2, with D possibly TRBD1 on 5 matching bases. CDR3 sequence reads: CASSFNPGRKNYGYTF. The DNA for the CDR3 is TGTGCCAGCAGTTTCAATCCGGGACGGAAAAACTATGGCTACACCTTC.